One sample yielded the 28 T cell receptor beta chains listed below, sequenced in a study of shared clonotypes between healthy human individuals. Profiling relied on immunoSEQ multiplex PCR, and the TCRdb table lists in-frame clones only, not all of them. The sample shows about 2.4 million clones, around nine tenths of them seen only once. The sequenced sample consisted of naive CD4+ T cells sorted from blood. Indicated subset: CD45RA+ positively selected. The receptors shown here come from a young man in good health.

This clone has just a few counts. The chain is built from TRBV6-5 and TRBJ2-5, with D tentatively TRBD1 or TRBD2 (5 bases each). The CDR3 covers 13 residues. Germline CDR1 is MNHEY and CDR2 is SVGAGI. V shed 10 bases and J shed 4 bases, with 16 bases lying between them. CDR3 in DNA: TGTGCCACGGCGCAGGGTGGGAGAGAGACCCAGTACTTC. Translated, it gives CATAQGGRETQYF.

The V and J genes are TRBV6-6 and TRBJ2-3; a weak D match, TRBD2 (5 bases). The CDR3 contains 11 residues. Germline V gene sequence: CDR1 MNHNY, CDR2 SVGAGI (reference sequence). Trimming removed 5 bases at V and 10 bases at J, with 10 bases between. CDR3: CASSAGVSQYF. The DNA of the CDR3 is TGTGCCAGCAGTGCGGGTGTATCGCAGTATTTT.

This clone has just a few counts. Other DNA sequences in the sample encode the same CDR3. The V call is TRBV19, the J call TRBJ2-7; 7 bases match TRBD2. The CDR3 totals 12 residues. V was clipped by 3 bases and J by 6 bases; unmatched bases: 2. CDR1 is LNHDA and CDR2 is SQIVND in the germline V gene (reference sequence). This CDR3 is CASSIGGGEQYF. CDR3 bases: TGTGCCAGTAGTATCGGCGGGGGCGAGCAGTACTTC.

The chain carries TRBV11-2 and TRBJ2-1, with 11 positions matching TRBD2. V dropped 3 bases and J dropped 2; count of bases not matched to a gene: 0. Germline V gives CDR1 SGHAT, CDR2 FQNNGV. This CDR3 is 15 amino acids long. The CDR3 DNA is TGTGCCAGCAGCTTTAGCGGGAGGGCCTACAATGAGCAGTTCTTC. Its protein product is CASSFSGRAYNEQFF.

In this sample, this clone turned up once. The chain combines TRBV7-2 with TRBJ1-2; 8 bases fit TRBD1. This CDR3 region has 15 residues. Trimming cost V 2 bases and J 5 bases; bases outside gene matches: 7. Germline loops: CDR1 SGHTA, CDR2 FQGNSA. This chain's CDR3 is CASSLRMDREYGYTF. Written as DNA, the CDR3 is TGTGCCAGCAGCTTAAGGATGGACAGGGAGTATGGCTACACCTTC.

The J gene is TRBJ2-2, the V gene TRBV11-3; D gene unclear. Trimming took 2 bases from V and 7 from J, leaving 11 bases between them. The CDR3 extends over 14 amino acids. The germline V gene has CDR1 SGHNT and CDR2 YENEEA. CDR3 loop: CASSLYPTGGELFF. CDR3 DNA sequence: TGTGCCAGCAGCTTATACCCGACGGGCGGGGAGCTGTTTTTT.

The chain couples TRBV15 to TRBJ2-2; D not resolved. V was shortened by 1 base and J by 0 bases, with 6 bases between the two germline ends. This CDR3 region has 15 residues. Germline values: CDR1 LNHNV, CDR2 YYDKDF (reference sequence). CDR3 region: CATSRVVSNTGELFF. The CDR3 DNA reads TGTGCCACCAGCAGAGTCGTTTCGAACACCGGGGAGCTGTTTTTT.

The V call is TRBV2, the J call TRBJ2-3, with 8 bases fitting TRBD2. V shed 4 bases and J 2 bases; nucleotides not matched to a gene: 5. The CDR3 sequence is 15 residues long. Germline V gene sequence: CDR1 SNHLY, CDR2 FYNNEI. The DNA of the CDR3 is TGTGCCAGCAGTGCCAGCGGGAGTCCCACAGATACGCAGTATTTT. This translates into CASSASGSPTDTQYF.

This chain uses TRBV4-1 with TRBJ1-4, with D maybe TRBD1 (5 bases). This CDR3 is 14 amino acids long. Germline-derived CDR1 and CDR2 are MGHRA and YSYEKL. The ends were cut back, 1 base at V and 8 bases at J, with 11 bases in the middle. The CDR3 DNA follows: TGCGCCAGCAGCCAAGGAGGGGTAGGGGAAAAACTGTTTTTT. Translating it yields CASSQGGVGEKLFF.

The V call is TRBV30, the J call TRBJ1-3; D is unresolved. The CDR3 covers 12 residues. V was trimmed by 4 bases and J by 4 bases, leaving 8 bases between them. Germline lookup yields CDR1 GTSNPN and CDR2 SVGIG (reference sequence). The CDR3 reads CAWIYMGNTIYF. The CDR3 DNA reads TGTGCCTGGATCTACATGGGAAACACCATATATTTT.

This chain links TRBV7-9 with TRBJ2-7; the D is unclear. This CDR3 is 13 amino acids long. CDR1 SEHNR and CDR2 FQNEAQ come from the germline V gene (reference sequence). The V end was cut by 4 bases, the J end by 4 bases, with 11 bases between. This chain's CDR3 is CASSYSPPYEQYF. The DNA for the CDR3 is TGTGCCAGCAGCTATAGTCCCCCGTACGAGCAGTACTTC.

The CDR3 DNA follows: TGTGCCATCAGTACGGGCCGTTCGGGTTTTGGAGCTTTCTTT. It yields the protein CAISTGRSGFGAFF. The chain has TRBV10-3 and TRBJ1-1, with D unresolved. There are 14 residues in the CDR3. The germline gives CDR1 ENHRY, CDR2 SYGVKD. Between the trimmed V and J ends, which lost 5 bases and 10 bases, there was a span of 20 bases.

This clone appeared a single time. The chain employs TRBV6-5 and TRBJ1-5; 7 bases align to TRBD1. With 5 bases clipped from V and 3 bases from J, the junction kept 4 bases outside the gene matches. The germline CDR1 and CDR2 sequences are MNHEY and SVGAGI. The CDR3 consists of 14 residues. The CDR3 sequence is CASSADRDNQPQHF. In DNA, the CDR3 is TGTGCCAGCAGTGCCGACAGGGACAATCAGCCCCAGCATTTT.

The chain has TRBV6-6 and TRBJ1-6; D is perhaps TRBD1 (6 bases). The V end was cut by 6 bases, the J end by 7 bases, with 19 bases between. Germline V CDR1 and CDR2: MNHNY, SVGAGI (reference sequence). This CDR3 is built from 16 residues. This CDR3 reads CASSSDMGGRNSPLHF. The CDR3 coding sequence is TGTGCCAGCAGCTCTGACATGGGGGGGCGAAATTCACCCCTCCACTTT.

The CDR3 protein is CASREGVGMNTEAFF. The CDR3 bases are TGTGCCAGCAGGGAGGGGGTTGGGATGAACACTGAAGCTTTCTTT. The chain is built from TRBV6-1 and TRBJ1-1, with D possibly TRBD1 on 6 matching bases. CDR1 and CDR2 (germline): MNHNS, SASEGT. V gave up 6 bases and J gave up 0 bases, with 14 bases separating them. This CDR3 has 15 amino acids.

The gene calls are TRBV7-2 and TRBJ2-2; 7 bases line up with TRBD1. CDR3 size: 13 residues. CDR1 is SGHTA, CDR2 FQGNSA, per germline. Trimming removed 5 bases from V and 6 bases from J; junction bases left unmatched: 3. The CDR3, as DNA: TGTGCCAGCAGCCGAGGGACAGCCGGGGAGCTGTTTTTT. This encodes CASSRGTAGELFF.

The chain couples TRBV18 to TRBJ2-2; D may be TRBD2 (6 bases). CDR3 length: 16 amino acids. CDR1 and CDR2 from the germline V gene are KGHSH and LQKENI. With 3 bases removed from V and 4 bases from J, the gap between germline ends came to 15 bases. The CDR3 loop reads CASSPQEAGGTGELFF. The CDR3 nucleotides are TGTGCCAGCTCACCGCAGGAGGCCGGGGGCACCGGGGAGCTGTTTTTT.

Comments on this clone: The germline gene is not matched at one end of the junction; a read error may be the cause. The CDR3 sequence is CASSFRARGQGLEDTQYF. The CDR3 nucleotides read TGTGCTAGCAGCTTTAGGGCTAGGGGACAGGGGCTTGAGGATACGCAGTATTTT. This chain uses TRBV7-7 with TRBJ2-3, with TRBD1 identical over 10 bases. The CDR3 spans 18 residues. Per the germline V gene, CDR1 is SSHAT and CDR2 is FNYEAQ (reference sequence).

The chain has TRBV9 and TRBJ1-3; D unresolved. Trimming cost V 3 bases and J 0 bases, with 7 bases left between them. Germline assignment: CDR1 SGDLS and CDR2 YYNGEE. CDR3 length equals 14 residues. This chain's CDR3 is CASSGHFSGNTIYF. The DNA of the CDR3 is TGTGCCAGCAGCGGACACTTCTCTGGAAACACCATATATTTT. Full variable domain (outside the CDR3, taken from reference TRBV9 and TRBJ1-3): DSGVTQTPKHLITATGQRVTLRCSPRSGDLSVYWYQQSLDQGLQFLIQYYNGEERAKGNILERFSAQQFPDLHSELNLSSLELGDSALYFCASSGHFSGNTIYFGEGSWLTVV.

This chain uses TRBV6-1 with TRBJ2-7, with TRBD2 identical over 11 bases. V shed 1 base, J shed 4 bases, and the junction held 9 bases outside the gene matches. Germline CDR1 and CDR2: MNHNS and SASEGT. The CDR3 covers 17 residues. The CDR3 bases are TGTGCCAGCAGTGAAGGCAAGACTAGCGGGGTTCAGTACGAGCAGTACTTC. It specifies CASSEGKTSGVQYEQYF.

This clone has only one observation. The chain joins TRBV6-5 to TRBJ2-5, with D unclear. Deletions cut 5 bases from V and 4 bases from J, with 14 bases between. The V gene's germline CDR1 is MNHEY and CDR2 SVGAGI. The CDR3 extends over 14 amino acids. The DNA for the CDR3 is TGTGCCAGCAGTCCCCGGGTAGTAGGAGAGACCCAGTACTTC. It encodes CASSPRVVGETQYF.

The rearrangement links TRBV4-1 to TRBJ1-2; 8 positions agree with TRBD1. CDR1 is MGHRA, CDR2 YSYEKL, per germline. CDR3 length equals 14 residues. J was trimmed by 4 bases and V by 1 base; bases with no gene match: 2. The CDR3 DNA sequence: TGCGCCAGCAGCCAAGGGGACAGGCCCTATGGCTACACCTTC. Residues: CASSQGDRPYGYTF.

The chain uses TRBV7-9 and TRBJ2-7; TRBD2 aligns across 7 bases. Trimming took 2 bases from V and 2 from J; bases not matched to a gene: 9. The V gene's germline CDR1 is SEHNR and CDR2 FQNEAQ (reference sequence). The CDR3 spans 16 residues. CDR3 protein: CASSLRVAGEAYEQYF. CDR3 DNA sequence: TGTGCCAGCAGCTTACGCGTTGCGGGGGAGGCCTACGAGCAGTACTTC.

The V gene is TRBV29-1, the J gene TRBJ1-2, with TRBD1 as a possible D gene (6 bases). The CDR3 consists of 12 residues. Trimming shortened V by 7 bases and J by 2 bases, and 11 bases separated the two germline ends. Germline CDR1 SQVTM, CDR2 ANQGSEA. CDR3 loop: CSDVDRNYGYTF. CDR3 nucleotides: TGCAGCGACGTGGACAGAAACTATGGCTACACCTTC.

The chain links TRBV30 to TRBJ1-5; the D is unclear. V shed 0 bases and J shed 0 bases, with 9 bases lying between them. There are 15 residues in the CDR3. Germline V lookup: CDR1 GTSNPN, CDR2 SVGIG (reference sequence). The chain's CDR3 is CAWSVQTNSNQPQHF. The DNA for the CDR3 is TGTGCCTGGAGTGTACAGACAAATAGCAATCAGCCCCAGCATTTT.

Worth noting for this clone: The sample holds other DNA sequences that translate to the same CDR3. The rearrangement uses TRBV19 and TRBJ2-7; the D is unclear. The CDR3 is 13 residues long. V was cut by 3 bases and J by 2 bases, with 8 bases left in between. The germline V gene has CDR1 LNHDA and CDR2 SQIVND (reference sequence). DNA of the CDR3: TGTGCCAGTAGTATGGGCGGTGCCTACGAGCAGTACTTC. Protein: CASSMGGAYEQYF.

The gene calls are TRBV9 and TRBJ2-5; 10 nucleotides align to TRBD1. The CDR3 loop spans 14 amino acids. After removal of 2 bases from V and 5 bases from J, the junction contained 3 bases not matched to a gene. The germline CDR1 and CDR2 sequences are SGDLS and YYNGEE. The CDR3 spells CASSVGTGVETQYF. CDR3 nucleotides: TGTGCCAGCAGCGTCGGGACAGGGGTGGAGACCCAGTACTTC.

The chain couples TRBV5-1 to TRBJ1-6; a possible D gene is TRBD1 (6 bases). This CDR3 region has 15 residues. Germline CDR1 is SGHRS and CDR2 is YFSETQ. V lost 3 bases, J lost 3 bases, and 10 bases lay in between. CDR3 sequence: CASSSGQNYNSPLHF. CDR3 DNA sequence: TGCGCCAGCAGCTCCGGACAGAACTATAATTCACCCCTCCACTTT.